The 24 T cell receptor beta chains below come from one sample, sequenced in a study of T cell changes during pregnancy in multiple sclerosis. Clones were sequenced by immunoSEQ multiplex PCR, and TCRdb holds only the in-frame ones, with some missing. The table has just under 65,000 clones, 96% seen once. This sample comprised CD8+ T cells from peripheral blood mononuclear cells, obtained after pregnancy. These receptors originate from a female donor with multiple sclerosis, enrolled in a pregnancy study.

The V and J genes are TRBV15 and TRBJ2-1; 10 bases map to TRBD2. The CDR3 runs to 15 residues. The junction had 11 bases not matched to a gene; V was cut back by 7 bases and J by 8 bases. The germline gives CDR1 LNHNV, CDR2 YYDKDF (reference sequence). The CDR3 DNA is TGTGCCACCAACTCTCCTAGCGGGAGTGTCTATGAGCAGTTCTTC. Its translation: CATNSPSGSVYEQFF.

This clone was seen a few times. The chain couples TRBV5-1 to TRBJ2-7; TRBD1 is a possible D gene (6 bases). V dropped 4 bases and J dropped 4 bases, with 15 bases sitting between them. CDR1 and CDR2 from the germline V gene are SGHRS and YFSETQ. The CDR3 loop spans 14 amino acids. CDR3 DNA sequence: TGCGCCAGCAGCGGAACAGGGCCCCAATACGAGCAGTACTTC. Protein: CASSGTGPQYEQYF.

This rearrangement joins TRBV9 to TRBJ2-3; TRBD2 aligns across 7 bases. V was clipped by 2 bases and J by 0 bases; unmatched bases: 3. This CDR3 region has 15 residues. Germline lookup yields CDR1 SGDLS and CDR2 YYNGEE. The CDR3 DNA follows: TGTGCCAGCAGCGTCAATAGCGGGAGCACAGATACGCAGTATTTT. Amino acid sequence: CASSVNSGSTDTQYF.

CDR3 coding DNA: TGTGCCAGCAGAGGTAAACAGGGACTGTTTTTT. It specifies CASRGKQGLFF. The chain couples TRBV25-1 to TRBJ1-4, with a possible D match to TRBD1 (6 bases). This CDR3 is 11 amino acids long. V shed 6 bases and J shed 13 bases, with 12 bases lying between them. Germline CDR1 MGHDK, CDR2 SYGVNS.

This rearrangement joins TRBV7-9 to TRBJ1-1; no reliable D call. Per germline, CDR1 SEHNR and CDR2 FQNEAQ (reference sequence). V lost 1 base, J lost 5 bases, and 11 bases lay in between. CDR3 length: 14 residues. CDR3 coding DNA: TGTGCCAGCAGCTTAGTGCGGGGAAGTACTGAAGCTTTCTTT. It codes for CASSLVRGSTEAFF.

This chain joins TRBV27 and TRBJ2-7; TRBD2 matches at 8 bases. The germline V gene encodes CDR1 MNHEY and CDR2 SMNVEV (reference sequence). The length of the CDR3 is 14 residues. Trimming removed 5 bases from V and 4 bases from J; junction bases left unmatched: 7. Here the CDR3 reads CASSPGGGGYEQYF. CDR3 sequence (DNA): TGTGCCAGCAGTCCGGGGGGGGGCGGGTACGAGCAGTACTTC.

This chain connects TRBV15 to TRBJ2-7; 9 bases map to TRBD1. CDR3 length: 16 residues. The germline V gene encodes CDR1 LNHNV and CDR2 YYDKDF (reference sequence). V was pared by 3 bases and J by 9 bases, with 15 bases of the junction left unmatched. The CDR3 here is CATSSLPTGGHLGQYF. DNA for the CDR3: TGTGCCACCAGCAGCCTCCCGACAGGGGGACATCTCGGGCAGTACTTC. The complete variable domain, with remaining parts taken from reference TRBV15 and TRBJ2-7, reads DAMVIQNPRYQVTQFGKPVTLSCSQTLNHNVMYWYQQKSSQAPKLLFHYYDKDFNNEADTPDNFQSRRPNTSFCFLDIRSPGLGDTAMYLCATSSLPTGGHLGQYFGPGTRLTVT.

The rearrangement joins TRBV2 to TRBJ2-7; TRBD1 aligns across 7 bases. Germline CDR1 and CDR2: SNHLY and FYNNEI. This CDR3 has 12 residues. The ends lost 6 bases at V and 3 bases at J; junction bases unmatched: 2. CDR3 nucleotides: TGTGCCAGCAGGGGACAGCTCTACGAGCAGTACTTC. Its translation is CASRGQLYEQYF.

The chain is built from TRBV11-1 and TRBJ1-1, with no clear D. CDR1 and CDR2 (germline): SGHAT, FQDESV (reference sequence). The CDR3 loop spans 13 amino acids. The germline V and J ends were trimmed by 1 base and 1 base, with 4 bases remaining between them. The CDR3 sequence: CASSLGENTEAFF. The CDR3 DNA sequence: TGTGCCAGCAGCTTAGGCGAGAACACTGAAGCTTTCTTT.

V is TRBV4-1 and J is TRBJ2-1; 9 nucleotides match TRBD1. The CDR3 has 16 amino acids. Per the germline V gene, CDR1 is MGHRA and CDR2 is YSYEKL. The V segment lost 1 base and the J segment 3 bases; nucleotides outside the gene matches: 4. The CDR3 sequence is CASSQGGTGLYNEQFF. The CDR3 DNA reads as TGCGCCAGCAGCCAAGGAGGGACAGGGCTCTACAATGAGCAGTTCTTC.

This chain uses TRBV5-1 with TRBJ2-2; 12 positions match TRBD1. The V and J ends lost 0 bases and 3 bases, in that order; junction bases with no gene match: 3. Germline V gene lookup returns CDR1 SGHRS and CDR2 YFSETQ. The CDR3 length is 17 residues. The DNA for the CDR3 is TGCGCCAGCAGCTTGGTGGGACAGGGGGCCTACACCGGGGAGCTGTTTTTT. This translates into CASSLVGQGAYTGELFF.

The chain carries TRBV15 and TRBJ1-5; 7 nucleotides align to TRBD1. From germline, CDR1 is LNHNV and CDR2 YYDKDF (reference sequence). This CDR3 has 21 amino acids. Germline trimming cut 2 bases from V and 0 bases from J; bases unmatched to any gene: 19. CDR3 nucleotide sequence: TGTGCCACCAGCAGAACAGGGGCAGGGGACCCCTTCTTAAATAGCAATCAGCCCCAGCATTTT. This translates into CATSRTGAGDPFLNSNQPQHF. Full variable domain (outside the CDR3, taken from reference TRBV15 and TRBJ1-5): DAMVIQNPRYQVTQFGKPVTLSCSQTLNHNVMYWYQQKSSQAPKLLFHYYDKDFNNEADTPDNFQSRRPNTSFCFLDIRSPGLGDTAMYLCATSRTGAGDPFLNSNQPQHFGDGTRLSIL.

This sequence joins TRBV5-1 and TRBJ1-2; D gene ambiguous. The ends were cut back, 1 base at V and 4 bases at J, with 8 bases in the middle. Germline V lookup: CDR1 SGHRS, CDR2 YFSETQ. The CDR3 sequence is 13 residues long. The CDR3 region is CASSLTPSYGYTF. CDR3 DNA: TGCGCCAGCAGCTTGACTCCGAGCTATGGCTACACCTTC.

The sample holds one count of this clone. This chain connects TRBV18 to TRBJ2-7; 7 bases align to TRBD1. The CDR3 loop spans 15 amino acids. Germline values: CDR1 KGHSH, CDR2 LQKENI. V lost 6 bases, J lost 3 bases, and 11 bases stayed unmatched. The CDR3 DNA sequence: TGTGCCAGCTCCCTCCAACGACAGGGCAGCTACGAGCAGTACTTC. Its translation: CASSLQRQGSYEQYF.

The V gene is TRBV29-1, the J gene TRBJ1-2; 7 bases match TRBD1. Germline V gives CDR1 SQVTM, CDR2 ANQGSEA. The V gene end was trimmed by 5 bases and the J gene end by 4 bases; junction bases not matched to a gene: 10. This CDR3 has 14 amino acids. CDR3 protein: CSVLGDKGAYGYTF. CDR3 nucleotide sequence: TGCAGCGTTCTGGGGGACAAGGGGGCCTATGGCTACACCTTC.

This clone came up once. The gene calls are TRBV5-6 and TRBJ2-1; unclear D gene. Trimming left V 2 bases short and J 10 bases short, with 10 bases between. Germline CDR1 SGHDT, CDR2 YYEEEE. The CDR3 spans 12 residues. CDR3 residues: CASSFGSEEQFF. DNA of the CDR3: TGTGCCAGCAGCTTCGGGTCCGAAGAGCAGTTCTTC.

The rearrangement joins TRBV19 to TRBJ2-1, with D possibly matching TRBD1 (7 bases). This CDR3 is built from 15 residues. Trimming cost V 2 bases and J 6 bases, with 14 bases left between them. The germline V gene has CDR1 LNHDA and CDR2 SQIVND (reference sequence). CDR3 amino acids: CASSISAGGGNEQFF. DNA for the CDR3: TGTGCCAGTAGTATAAGCGCAGGGGGAGGCAATGAGCAGTTCTTC.

This clone was seen a single time. The V and J genes are TRBV28 and TRBJ1-1; TRBD1 matches 8 bases. The CDR3 is 15 residues long. Germline V lookup: CDR1 MDHEN, CDR2 SYDVKM. The junction had 13 bases not matched to a gene; V was cut back by 7 bases and J by 6 bases. The CDR3 coding sequence is TGTGCCAGCAACGTAGCAGGGGGCATTCGGGCTGAAGCTTTCTTT. Its protein is CASNVAGGIRAEAFF.

This rearrangement joins TRBV7-9 to TRBJ2-7; 7 positions agree with TRBD2. Germline V gene data show CDR1 as SEHNR and CDR2 as FQNEAQ (reference sequence). Trimming took 5 bases from V and 1 from J; bases not matched to a gene: 8. The length of the CDR3 is 15 residues. The CDR3 protein is CASSPPTGGSYEQYF. The CDR3 DNA sequence: TGTGCCAGCAGCCCTCCTACGGGGGGATCCTACGAGCAGTACTTC.

The chain joins TRBV6-4 to TRBJ2-5, with D hard to call. Germline V lookup: CDR1 MRHNA, CDR2 SNTAGT. The CDR3 is 13 residues long. With 0 bases removed from V and 7 bases from J, the gap between germline ends came to 9 bases. The DNA of the CDR3 is TGTGCCAGCAGTGACTCGAATTCGGGGACCCAGTACTTC. It is translated as CASSDSNSGTQYF.

This chain connects TRBV2 to TRBJ2-3, with D possibly matching TRBD2 (6 bases). V shed 7 bases and J shed 1 base, with 24 bases lying between them. In germline, CDR1 is SNHLY, CDR2 FYNNEI. CDR3 size: 18 residues. The CDR3 here is CASKEAGGLGGRTDTQYF. As DNA, the CDR3 is TGTGCCAGCAAGGAGGCCGGGGGTCTAGGAGGCCGCACAGATACGCAGTATTTT.

This clone was seen a single time. The chain recombines TRBV5-1 with TRBJ2-3, with TRBD2 matching 9 bases. The trim removed 7 bases at V and 6 bases at J, leaving 15 bases unmatched. Germline lookup yields CDR1 SGHRS and CDR2 YFSETQ. The CDR3 runs to 16 residues. CDR3 nucleotides: TGCGCCAGCCAGCTGAACAGCGGGAGGCCCGGGGATACGCAGTATTTT. Translating gives CASQLNSGRPGDTQYF.

This clone appeared a single time. Here the CDR3 reads CASSLEGTNTQYF. DNA for the CDR3: TGTGCCAGCAGCTTAGAGGGGACTAATACGCAGTATTTT. The chain employs TRBV7-9 and TRBJ2-3; 7 bases match TRBD2. The germline gives CDR1 SEHNR, CDR2 FQNEAQ (reference sequence). The CDR3 sequence is 13 residues long. The ends lost 1 base at V and 7 bases at J; junction bases unmatched: 2.

The genes are TRBV4-1 and TRBJ2-3, with 8 positions matching TRBD1. Germline-derived CDR1 and CDR2 are MGHRA and YSYEKL. The trim removed 2 bases at V and 5 bases at J, leaving 12 bases unmatched. The CDR3 sequence is 17 residues long. CDR3: CASSQPETGEFRDTQYF. CDR3 bases: TGCGCCAGCAGCCAACCTGAGACAGGGGAGTTTCGAGATACGCAGTATTTT.